The text below deals with one T cell receptor (beta chain). What it binds is unknown. Per germline, CDR1 LNHNV and CDR2 YYDKDF (reference sequence). CDR3 length: 15 residues. V lost 1 base and J 1 base, leaving 10 bases between the germline ends. Following RNA extraction, reverse transcription yielded cDNA that acted as the sequencing template. TCRdb's table, derived via immunoSEQ multiplex PCR, lists solely in-frame clones and lacks some. This table holds approximately 160,000 clones, approximately 60% found once. Treatment meaning: oral pan-JAK inhibitor, 5-10 mg twice daily. This sample stems from a study of CD8+ T cells in alopecia areata. At the level of the study: The study gave treated patients oral tofacitinib at 5 to 10 mg twice daily.

General study results and limits: Scalp sample data also include resident alphabeta T cells from normal skin.

The TCR sequence derives from a human donor with alopecia areata. The chain uses TRBV15 and TRBJ2-5, with no clear D. The material sequenced was CD4+ T cells sorted from blood, taken at week 24, from a patient treated with tofacitinib. Written as DNA, the CDR3 is TGTGCCACCAGCAGAGGACGACTGTTCCAAGAGACCCAGTACTTC. Its translation is CATSRGRLFQETQYF.